The 5 T cell receptor beta chains listed next were all sequenced from one sample in a study of CD8+ T cells in alopecia areata (dated by TCRdb to the late 2010s). Receptor libraries were prepared by the immunoSEQ multiplex PCR assay. For TCR sequencing, RNA was extracted from every sample and reverse transcribed into cDNA to serve as template. TCRdb took this table from immuneACCESS and kept in-frame rearrangements with V and J called. Such tables lack part of the clones; where checked against another copy, unresolved V genes explain under half of the gap, and the rest is unexplained. Counted in this sample were some 240,000 clones; about three fifths of them appeared once. Together, the top ten hold 0.45% of the sample. Explained via the paper, the time point label denotes: baseline before oral tofacitinib. The specimen comprised CD4+ T cells sorted from blood, sampled at week 0. These receptors came from a human donor with alopecia areata.

This chain's CDR3 is CAWRGGVNTEAFF. The CDR3 bases are TGTGCCTGGCGAGGGGGCGTGAACACTGAAGCTTTCTTT. The J gene is TRBJ1-1, the V gene TRBV30, with 7 bases that match TRBD1. V shed 5 bases and J 0 bases; nucleotides not matched to a gene: 3. The CDR3 runs 13 residues. Germline CDR1 and CDR2: GTSNPN and SVGIG (reference sequence).

The rearrangement uses TRBV7-9 and TRBJ1-2; unclear D gene. CDR1 is SEHNR, CDR2 FQNEAQ, per germline (reference sequence). This CDR3 has 13 residues. Trimming stripped 1 base from V and 7 bases from J, with 10 bases between. Written as DNA, the CDR3 is TGTGCCAGCAGCTTAGGTGGATTCGCTGGCTACACCTTC. Translated: CASSLGGFAGYTF.

This clone was observed a handful of times. The V and J genes are TRBV25-1 and TRBJ1-2; tentative D call: TRBD1 (5 bases). The CDR3 consists of 12 residues. Per the germline V gene, CDR1 is MGHDK and CDR2 is SYGVNS. Between the trimmed V and J ends, which lost 6 bases and 0 bases, there was a span of 5 bases. CDR3: CASRTANYGYTF. DNA of the CDR3: TGTGCCAGCAGGACAGCTAACTATGGCTACACCTTC.

V is TRBV6-5 and J is TRBJ2-7; D is unclear. The CDR3 has 15 residues. Germline V CDR1 and CDR2: MNHEY, SVGAGI. The V end lost 2 bases, the J end lost 4 bases, and 15 bases lay between the germline ends. CDR3 bases: TGTGCCAGCAGTTACGGCGTACGTCGGATATACGAGCAGTACTTC. It translates to CASSYGVRRIYEQYF.

This chain uses TRBV6-5 with TRBJ2-7, with D perhaps matching TRBD2 (7 bases). Germline V gene data show CDR1 as MNHEY and CDR2 as SVGAGI. The V and J ends lost 0 bases and 5 bases respectively, with 17 bases between them. The CDR3 is made up of 16 amino acids. The CDR3 bases are TGTGCCAGCAGTTACTCGATTGTCGGGGGGCCCCACGAGCAGTACTTC. It yields the protein CASSYSIVGGPHEQYF.